A selection of T cell receptor beta chains follows, all from one sample in a study of monozygotic twins with inflammatory bowel disease. Each CDR3 protein gets one entry in TCRdb, which reprocessed the 5' RACE reads and gives no DNA. The specimen's table records about 450,000 distinct CDR3 sequences. Sequenced: blood. These receptors were obtained from a human donor with ulcerative colitis or Crohn's disease, or a healthy co-twin of an affected twin (not recorded which). Each CDR3 is given with its conserved first and last residue.

TRBV10-3	TRBJ1-2	CAIRPEGRGANYGYTF
TRBV4-2	TRBJ2-7	CASSQEGNMGFGYEQYF
TRBV6-5	TRBJ2-7	CASSYRRGYEQYF
TRBV20-1	TRBJ1-2	CSASGTSYGYTF
TRBV20-1	TRBJ1-5	CSARTSRGVPNQPQHF
TRBV7-2	TRBJ1-1	CASSQSPGHNTEAFF
TRBV20-1	TRBJ2-1	CSAGPFRNEQFF
TRBV11-2	TRBJ1-2	CASSPGQLYGYTF
TRBV20-1	TRBJ1-2	CSAQRGVNYGYTF
TRBV20-1	TRBJ2-3	CSASRLAGAPSTDTQYF
TRBV7-8	TRBJ2-3	CASSFTRPTDTQYF
TRBV27	TRBJ2-1	CASTPGAGNEQFF
TRBV5-5	TRBJ1-1	CASRLGGGSMNTEAFF
TRBV20-1	TRBJ2-2	CSARDGQKPNTGELFF
TRBV10-3	TRBJ2-1	CAALGSGGTYNEQFF
TRBV5-1	TRBJ2-3	CASSFWTSGERTDTQYF
TRBV6-1	TRBJ1-1	CASTPTANTEAFF
TRBV30	TRBJ1-5	CAWSVLTANQPQHF
TRBV20-1	TRBJ2-7	CSARVAGRSYEQYF
TRBV7-2	TRBJ2-5	CASSLMGGQETQYF
TRBV6-1	TRBJ2-1	CASSEGEVRQVYNEQFF
TRBV10-3	TRBJ2-3	CAISARSTDTQYF
TRBV7-9	TRBJ1-2	CASSESPGAEGYTF
TRBV3-1	TRBJ2-2	CASSQGQGRSGELFF
TRBV6-1	TRBJ2-3	CASTTRQGFTDTQYF
TRBV12-3/TRBV12-4	TRBJ1-2	CASSSWTGGRGLEGYTF
TRBV24-1	TRBJ2-1	CATSDWTGHNEQFF
TRBV5-1	TRBJ1-4	CASSLLQGATVEKLFF
TRBV5-1	TRBJ1-1	CASSSREGAFF
TRBV6-5	TRBJ2-2	CASSYSRNLGAGELFF
TRBV12-3/TRBV12-4	TRBJ1-5	CASSLRGPNQPQHF
TRBV6-5	TRBJ2-4	CASRDGPTQYF
TRBV7-6	TRBJ2-3	CASSGTGQGWDTQYF
TRBV20-1	TRBJ1-1	CSARRPGGEAFF
TRBV12-3/TRBV12-4	TRBJ1-6	CASTVDYNSPLHF
TRBV6-1	TRBJ1-5	CASSEDALQPQHF
TRBV4-1	TRBJ2-7	CASSQNEGEAYEQYF
TRBV7-2	TRBJ1-2	CASSLLGQTYSGYTF
TRBV7-9	TRBJ2-1	CASRGDYNEQFF
TRBV7-9	TRBJ2-5	CASSSRAREETQYF
TRBV5-5	TRBJ2-5	CASSLRAAGALETQYF
TRBV6-6	TRBJ2-7	CASSYSSSEQYF
TRBV7-9	TRBJ2-3	CASSLVPGDWDTQYF
TRBV5-6	TRBJ2-5	CASSPFGHSSYQETQYF
TRBV5-1	TRBJ1-1	CASSLRQRSANTEAFF
TRBV29-1	TRBJ2-1	CSAEGQGNEQFF
TRBV20-1	TRBJ2-3	CSIPPRASGRGGDTQYF
TRBV18	TRBJ1-1	CASSPQGVGTEAFF
TRBV7-2	TRBJ2-1	CASSLSGASGYNEQFF
TRBV28	TRBJ1-1	CASSLFGGENTEAFF
TRBV5-1	TRBJ1-2	CASSQDRGLGGYTF
TRBV7-2	TRBJ2-1	CASSLVSGREQFF